This T cell receptor beta chain was documented in a study of regulatory T cells in long-lasting Graves disease. Study context: More than 5 years of antithyroid drugs with positive TSH receptor antibodies defined persistent Graves' disease.

As concerns this clonotype: Its antigen is not known.

With iRepertoire HTBI primers and Arm-PCR of CDR3 regions, TCR beta libraries were built. TCRdb itself ran the multiplex PCR reads through MiXCR, one entry per CDR3 protein. The sample holds approximately 690,000 distinct CDR3 sequences, 25% to 35% seen once. Per the germline V gene, CDR1 is LNHNV and CDR2 is YYDKDF (reference sequence). The CDR3 is 15 amino acids. V was pared by 3 bases and J by 10 bases, with 9 bases of the junction left unmatched. General study results and limits: Lower TCR diversity characterized persistent Graves' patients relative to newly diagnosed patients. Under persistent disease, TRBV28, TRBJ1-2 and TRBJ2-5 were used preferentially.

Noted time point: persistent/refractory GD, antithyroid drugs over 5 years with positive TRAb. From PBMCs, RNA was extracted and then used to make the TCR library. The rearrangement uses TRBV15 and TRBJ1-6; TRBD1 matches 7 bases. The specimen was peripheral blood mononuclear cells (PBMCs), collected when the disease was refractory, from a patient treated with antithyroid drugs. This receptor was taken from a female donor with Graves disease. CDR3 sequence: CATSRSFQGVSPLHF. CDR3 DNA sequence: TGTGCCACCAGCAGGTCCTTTCAGGGGGTGTCACCCCTCCACTTT.